The rows below give T cell receptor beta chains drawn from one sample of a study of blood T cells in healthy people across ages. TCRdb called the 5' RACE reads again in MiXCR, with one record for every CDR3 protein. The profile shows some 1,000,000 distinct CDR3 sequences, almost 25% of them singletons. These data were also filed under a second study, of T cells of mothers and their children.

Sequencing input: blood. All receptors derive from a girl aged 2-10 years in good health. The CDR3 runs from the conserved cysteine through the conserved F or W. The D gene is left open where the match is weak. A clone size is listed for some rows: how often the clone was seen (once, few, many), or a class if it is expanded.

v_call	d_call	j_call	clone_size	cdr3_length	cdr3_aa	cdr3_nt
TRBV28	TRBD2	TRBJ2-5	-	14	CASRPTSASETQYF	TGTGCCAGCAGACCGACTAGCGCATCCGAGACCCAGTACTTC
TRBV5-1	-	TRBJ2-7	-	13	CASSRDTQYEQYF	TGCGCCAGCAGCCGGGACACTCAATACGAGCAGTACTTC
TRBV5-1	-	TRBJ1-1	-	15	CASSFVTGQGTEAFF	TGCGCCAGCAGCTTTGTTACGGGCCAAGGGACTGAAGCTTTCTTT
TRBV15	-	TRBJ1-2	few	13	CATSRDPSYGYTF	TGTGCCACCAGCAGAGATCCCAGTTATGGCTACACCTTC
TRBV11-2	-	TRBJ1-6	few	15	CASSSVDSLRSPLHF	TGTGCCAGCAGCTCTGTGGACAGCTTGCGATCACCCCTCCACTTT
TRBV21-1	-	TRBJ2-3	-	16	CASSRLGLVSTDTQYF	TGTGCCAGCAGCAGGTTGGGTCTAGTCAGCACAGATACGCAGTATTTT
TRBV5-1	-	TRBJ1-1	few	13	CASSLNWNTEAFF	TGCGCCAGCAGCCTTAACTGGAACACTGAAGCTTTCTTT
TRBV19	TRBD2	TRBJ2-7	few	15	CASKDLAGEPYEQYF	TGTGCCAGTAAGGACCTAGCGGGGGAACCCTACGAGCAGTACTTC
TRBV6-5	-	TRBJ1-4	-	14	CASSRLMGKEKLFF	TGTGCCAGCAGTCGACTAATGGGAAAGGAAAAACTGTTTTTT
TRBV29-1	-	TRBJ2-1	-	12	CSVLGQLNEQFF	TGCAGCGTACTCGGGCAGCTGAATGAGCAGTTCTTC
TRBV6-2/TRBV6-3	TRBD1	TRBJ2-4	few	15	CASSYSPDRVNIQYF	TGTGCCAGCAGTTACTCCCCCGACAGGGTGAACATTCAGTACTTC
TRBV4-1	TRBD1	TRBJ1-2	-	17	CASSQAGVTRGRAGYTF	TGCGCCAGCAGCCAAGCAGGAGTGACTAGGGGGCGGGCTGGCTACACCTTC
TRBV7-3	-	TRBJ2-2	-	15	CASSLSGVFTGELFF	TGTGCCAGCAGCCTAAGTGGGGTCTTCACCGGGGAGCTGTTTTTT
TRBV7-4	-	TRBJ2-4	-	20	CASSLCLKTGDGLAKNIQYF	TGTGCCAGCAGCTTATGCTTGAAGACTGGGGACGGTCTAGCCAAAAACATTCAGTACTTC
TRBV20-1	TRBD1	TRBJ2-1	few	14	CSADRASSYNEQFF	TGCAGTGCTGACAGGGCGAGCTCCTACAATGAGCAGTTCTTC
TRBV24-1	-	TRBJ2-1	few	13	CATSDRYYNEQFF	TGTGCCACCAGTGACAGATACTACAATGAGCAGTTCTTC
TRBV19	TRBD2	TRBJ2-1	few	17	CASSPQTSRSSYNEQFF	TGTGCCAGTAGTCCCCAGACTAGCAGAAGCTCCTACAATGAGCAGTTCTTC
TRBV6-1	TRBD2	TRBJ2-5	few	16	CASSRGTSGGVETQYF	TGTGCCAGCAGTCGTGGGACTAGCGGGGGTGTAGAGACCCAGTACTTC
TRBV28	TRBD2	TRBJ2-5	few	14	CASSLHLAGESQYF	TGTGCCAGCAGTTTGCACCTAGCGGGAGAGAGCCAGTACTTC
TRBV6-5	-	TRBJ1-3	few	13	CASSYSQGNTIYF	TGTGCCAGCAGTTACTCACAGGGAAACACCATATATTTT
TRBV29-1	TRBD1	TRBJ2-1	-	13	CSGTGQGYNEQFF	TGCAGCGGTACCGGACAGGGCTACAATGAGCAGTTCTTC
TRBV28	-	TRBJ2-1	few	14	CASSPDVSYNEQFF	TGTGCCAGCAGCCCGGACGTCTCCTACAATGAGCAGTTCTTC
TRBV10-3	-	TRBJ2-5	-	14	CAISAPDGQETQYF	TGTGCCATCAGTGCCCCGGACGGCCAAGAGACCCAGTACTTC
TRBV10-3	-	TRBJ2-2	-	15	CAISDPNGNTGELFF	TGTGCCATCAGTGATCCAAATGGAAACACCGGGGAGCTGTTTTTT
TRBV28	-	TRBJ2-5	-	11	CASSTPGVYRF	TGTGCCAGCAGTACCCCAGGGGTATACCGATTC
TRBV11-2	TRBD2	TRBJ2-7	few	17	CASSLVGLAGASYEQYF	TGTGCCAGCAGCTTAGTCGGCCTAGCGGGGGCTTCCTACGAGCAGTACTTC
TRBV7-9	-	TRBJ1-1	-	15	CASTIGGASRTEAFF	TGTGCCAGCACTATTGGGGGGGCTTCGCGCACTGAAGCTTTCTTT
TRBV7-2	-	TRBJ1-2	-	14	CASSLDKQGRGYTF	TGTGCCAGCAGCTTAGATAAACAGGGTCGAGGCTACACCTTC
TRBV29-1	-	TRBJ2-5	few	11	CSAMISWEQYF	TGCAGTGCTATGATTTCGTGGGAGCAGTACTTC
TRBV12-3/TRBV12-4	-	TRBJ2-5	few	14	CASSPNPSVETQYF	TGTGCCAGCAGTCCAAATCCTAGCGTTGAGACCCAGTACTTC
TRBV27	-	TRBJ2-1	-	15	CASSPQRSYRNEQFF	TGTGCCAGCAGTCCCCAGCGGTCCTATCGAAATGAGCAGTTCTTC
TRBV21-1	-	TRBJ1-5	few	15	CASSKHQGCNQPQHF	TGTGCCAGCAGCAAACATCAGGGGTGCAATCAGCCCCAGCATTTT
TRBV7-9	-	TRBJ2-1	-	13	CASTLSNKYEQFF	TGTGCCAGCACTTTGAGCAACAAATATGAGCAGTTCTTC
TRBV5-1	TRBD1	TRBJ2-1	few	15	CASSLGDREVNEQFF	TGCGCCAGCAGCTTGGGGGACAGGGAGGTCAATGAGCAGTTCTTC
TRBV3-1	-	TRBJ2-5	-	14	CASSQPGVGETQYF	TGTGCCAGCAGCCAACCGGGGGTAGGGGAGACCCAGTACTTC
TRBV10-3	-	TRBJ1-2	-	13	CAISEPGRYGYTF	TGTGCCATCAGTGAGCCTGGACGGTATGGCTACACCTTC
TRBV12-3/TRBV12-4	-	TRBJ1-6	-	14	CASSLQGSGSPLHF	TGTGCCAGCAGTCTACAGGGAAGTGGATCACCCCTCCACTTT
TRBV6-2/TRBV6-3	TRBD2	TRBJ2-1	-	16	CASKSPLAGTWGEQFF	TGTGCCAGCAAGTCGCCACTAGCGGGAACCTGGGGAGAGCAGTTCTTC
TRBV3-1	-	TRBJ1-2	-	14	CASSQDAGGYGYTF	TGTGCCAGCAGCCAAGACGCGGGGGGCTATGGCTACACCTTC
TRBV6-5	TRBD1	TRBJ1-3	few	15	CASSYGTGKGNTIYF	TGTGCCAGCAGTTACGGGACAGGGAAGGGAAACACCATATATTTT
TRBV7-9	-	TRBJ1-2	-	15	CASSPRVGPEGGYTF	TGTGCCAGCAGCCCCCGTGTTGGGCCCGAGGGGGGCTACACCTTC
TRBV29-1	-	TRBJ2-7	-	13	CSVAGTKAYEQYF	TGCAGCGTCGCCGGGACAAAAGCCTACGAGCAGTACTTC
TRBV6-5	-	TRBJ2-3	-	17	CASSYSASRTSTDTQYF	TGTGCCAGCAGTTACTCGGCGAGCAGAACTAGCACAGATACGCAGTATTTT
TRBV6-2/TRBV6-3	TRBD2	TRBJ2-1	once	15	CASSPYSGELDEQFF	TGTGCCAGCAGTCCCTATAGCGGGGAGCTCGATGAGCAGTTCTTC
TRBV4-1	-	TRBJ1-1	-	17	CASSHPDANRVKTEAFF	TGCGCCAGCAGCCACCCAGACGCAAACAGGGTAAAGACTGAAGCTTTCTTT
TRBV20-1	TRBD2	TRBJ2-1	-	13	CSALAGAAQEQFF	TGCAGTGCTTTAGCGGGAGCCGCACAAGAGCAGTTCTTC
TRBV29-1	-	TRBJ2-7	-	14	CSVVWGGPSGEQYF	TGCAGCGTTGTCTGGGGGGGCCCTTCTGGCGAGCAGTACTTC
TRBV20-1	TRBD1	TRBJ1-2	-	14	CSASDRDRVHGYTF	TGCAGTGCTTCTGACCGGGACAGGGTCCACGGCTACACCTTC
TRBV28	-	TRBJ2-5	-	15	CASSAWEGGRETQYF	TGTGCCAGCAGTGCTTGGGAGGGGGGTAGAGAGACCCAGTACTTC
TRBV10-3	-	TRBJ1-3	-	13	CAITPDWGSTIYF	TGTGCCATCACTCCAGACTGGGGAAGCACCATATATTTT
TRBV7-9	-	TRBJ1-4	few	15	CASSLVSGEDEKLFF	TGTGCCAGCAGCTTAGTTTCGGGGGAGGATGAAAAACTGTTTTTT
TRBV7-9	TRBD1	TRBJ2-7	many	13	CASSPQGAYEQYF	TGTGCCAGCAGCCCGCAGGGGGCCTACGAGCAGTACTTC
TRBV7-9	-	TRBJ2-5	-	14	CASTSREFVETQYF	TGTGCCAGCACCTCTAGGGAATTCGTAGAGACCCAGTACTTC
TRBV7-2	-	TRBJ1-4	few	14	CASSFPGAGEKLFF	TGTGCCAGCAGCTTTCCGGGGGCTGGGGAAAAACTGTTTTTT
TRBV10-3	TRBD2	TRBJ2-3	-	15	CAIRPTSGGTDTQYF	TGTGCCATCAGGCCGACTAGCGGGGGAACAGATACGCAGTATTTT
TRBV29-1	-	TRBJ2-3	few	14	CSVGAGVPTDTQYF	TGCAGCGTTGGGGCAGGGGTTCCCACAGATACGCAGTATTTT
TRBV4-2	-	TRBJ2-5	-	13	CASRSRMEETQYF	TGTGCCAGCAGGTCCCGAATGGAAGAGACCCAGTACTTC
TRBV5-1	-	TRBJ2-1	few	15	CASSLGPDFYNEQFF	TGCGCCAGCAGCTTGGGGCCAGACTTTTACAATGAGCAGTTCTTC
TRBV20-1	-	TRBJ2-7	-	11	CKAGGDYEQYF	TGCAAAGCAGGGGGGGACTACGAGCAGTACTTC
TRBV20-1	-	TRBJ1-2	few	12	CSAHGHNYGYTF	TGCAGTGCTCACGGACATAACTATGGCTACACCTTC